This paragraph covers one T cell receptor beta chain sequence. The data are from a study of blood T cell repertoires in COVID-19. Data came from immunoSEQ multiplex PCR; TCRdb stores just in-frame clones and leaves some out. The sample lists tens of thousands of clones; about 83% were seen once. Germline trimming cut 4 bases from V and 2 bases from J; bases unmatched to any gene: 8. The CDR3 sequence is 16 residues long. Germline CDR1 LNHDA, CDR2 SQIVND (reference sequence). This TCR was sampled from an elderly woman with acute or convalescent COVID-19. The chain has TRBV19 and TRBJ1-5, with 7 bases that match TRBD1. Sequenced sample: peripheral blood. This CDR3 is CASSSKTGFGNQPQHF. CDR3 nucleotides: TGTGCCAGTAGTAGTAAGACAGGGTTCGGCAATCAGCCCCAGCATTTT. The full variable domain, in which reference TRBV19 and TRBJ1-5 provide the parts outside the CDR3, is DGGITQSPKYLFRKEGQNVTLSCEQNLNHDAMYWYRQDPGQGLRLIYYSQIVNDFQKGDIAEGYSVSREKKESFPLTVTSAQKNPTAFYLCASSSKTGFGNQPQHFGDGTRLSIL.